Included here is one TCR beta chain sequence, with context. Its antigen is not identified. The data belong to a study of OX40 agonist ivuxolimab in advanced cancers. Across the study: Three patients had partial responses: one hepatocellular carcinoma, two cutaneous melanoma.

CDR1 is SGHTA and CDR2 is FQGNSA in the germline V gene. The CDR3 sequence is 14 residues long. The ends lost 6 bases at V and 9 bases at J; junction bases unmatched: 9. The study, taken as a whole, reports: Certain nonresponders likewise exhibited a low normalized T-cell clonal expansion. There were, on average, more expanded clones in CD8+ T cells than in CD4+.

Only in-frame clones appear in the TCRdb table, and some are missing; sequencing was by immunoSEQ multiplex PCR. The table includes roughly 45,000 clones, around 87% detected once. Sequencing used CD4+ or CD8+ T cells sorted from blood, obtained in a trial of the OX40 agonist ivuxolimab. This TCR came from an adult with an advanced solid tumor such as melanoma, head and neck, liver or kidney cancer. The chain links TRBV7-2 to TRBJ2-4, with 9 bases fitting TRBD2. CDR3 residues: CASSTAGGRFIQYF. The CDR3 coding sequence is TGTGCCAGCAGTACAGCGGGAGGCAGATTCATTCAGTACTTC.